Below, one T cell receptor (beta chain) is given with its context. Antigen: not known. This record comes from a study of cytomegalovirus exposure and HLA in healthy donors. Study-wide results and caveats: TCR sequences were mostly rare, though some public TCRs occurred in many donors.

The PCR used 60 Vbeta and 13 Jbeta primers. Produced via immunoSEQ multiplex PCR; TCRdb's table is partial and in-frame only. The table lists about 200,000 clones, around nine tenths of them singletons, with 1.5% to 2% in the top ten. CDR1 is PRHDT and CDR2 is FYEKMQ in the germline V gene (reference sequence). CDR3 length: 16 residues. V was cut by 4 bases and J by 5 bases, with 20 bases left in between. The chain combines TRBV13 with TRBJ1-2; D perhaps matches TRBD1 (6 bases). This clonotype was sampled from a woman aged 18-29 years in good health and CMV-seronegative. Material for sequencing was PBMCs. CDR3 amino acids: CASSSPMGDTFYGYTF. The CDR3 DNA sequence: TGTGCCAGCAGCTCCCCAATGGGGGACACCTTTTATGGCTACACCTTC.